The present T cell receptor beta chain was sequenced within a study of cytomegalovirus exposure and HLA in healthy donors. The study, taken as a whole, reports: For most TCR sequences rarity was the rule, although some public TCRs occurred in many donors.

Notes on this clone: Its antigen is currently unknown.

60 Vbeta and 13 Jbeta primers were used in PCR. Method: immunoSEQ multiplex PCR; TCRdb's copy keeps in-frame clones and lacks some. Of roughly 190,000 clones listed, under 80% are singletons. Material for sequencing was PBMCs. The sequence was obtained from a female donor in good health and CMV-seronegative.

CDR3 sequence: CASSLGARATTEQFF. The CDR3 region has the DNA TGTGCCAGCAGCTTGGGGGCGCGGGCTACCACTGAGCAGTTCTTC. The V and J genes are TRBV5-6 and TRBJ2-1, with D perhaps matching TRBD2 (5 bases). Germline assignment: CDR1 SGHDT and CDR2 YYEEEE. V was cut by 0 bases and J by 9 bases, with 16 bases left in between. The CDR3 totals 15 residues. Complete variable domain (other parts from reference TRBV5-6 and TRBJ2-1): DAGVTQSPTHLIKTRGQQVTLRCSPKSGHDTVSWYQQALGQGPQFIFQYYEEEERQRGNFPDRFSGHQFPNYSSELNVNALLLGDSALYLCASSLGARATTEQFFGPGTRLTVL.